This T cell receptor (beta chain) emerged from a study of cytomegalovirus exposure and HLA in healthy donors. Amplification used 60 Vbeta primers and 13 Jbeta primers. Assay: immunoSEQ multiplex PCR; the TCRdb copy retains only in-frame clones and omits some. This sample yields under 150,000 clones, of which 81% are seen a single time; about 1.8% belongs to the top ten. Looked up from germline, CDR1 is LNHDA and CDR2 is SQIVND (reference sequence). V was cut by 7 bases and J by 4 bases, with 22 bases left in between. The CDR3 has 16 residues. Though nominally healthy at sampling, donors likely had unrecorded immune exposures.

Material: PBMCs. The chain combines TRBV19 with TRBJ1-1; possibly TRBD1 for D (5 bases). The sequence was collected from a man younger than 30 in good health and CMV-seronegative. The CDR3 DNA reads TGTGCCAGTAAGAAGGGCGGGGTCAGGGAGGGCACTGAAGCTTTCTTT. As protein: CASKKGGVREGTEAFF.